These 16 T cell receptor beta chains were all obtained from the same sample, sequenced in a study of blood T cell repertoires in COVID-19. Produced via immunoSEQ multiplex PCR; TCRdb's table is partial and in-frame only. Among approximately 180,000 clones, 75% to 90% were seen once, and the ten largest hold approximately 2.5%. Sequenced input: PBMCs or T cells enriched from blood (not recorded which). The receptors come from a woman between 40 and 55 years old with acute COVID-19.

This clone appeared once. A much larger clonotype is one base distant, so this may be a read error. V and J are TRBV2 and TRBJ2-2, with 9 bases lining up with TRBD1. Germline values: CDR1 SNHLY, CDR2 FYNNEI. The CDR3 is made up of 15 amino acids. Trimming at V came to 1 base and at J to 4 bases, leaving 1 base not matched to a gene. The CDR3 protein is CASSEGTGVTGELFF. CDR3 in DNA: TGTGCCAGCAGTGAAGGGACAGGGGTCACCGGGGAGCTGTTTTTT.

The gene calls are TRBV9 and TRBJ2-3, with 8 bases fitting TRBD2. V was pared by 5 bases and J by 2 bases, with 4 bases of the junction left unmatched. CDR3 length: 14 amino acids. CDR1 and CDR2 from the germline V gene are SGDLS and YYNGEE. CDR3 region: CASSPGGYTDTQYF. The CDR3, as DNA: TGTGCCAGCAGTCCGGGGGGGTACACAGATACGCAGTATTTT.

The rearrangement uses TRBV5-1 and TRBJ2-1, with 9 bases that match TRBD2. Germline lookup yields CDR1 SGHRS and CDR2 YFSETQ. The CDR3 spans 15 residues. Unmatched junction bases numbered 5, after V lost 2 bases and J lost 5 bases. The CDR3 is CASSFLAGRDNEQFF. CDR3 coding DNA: TGCGCCAGCAGCTTCCTAGCGGGGAGAGACAATGAGCAGTTCTTC.

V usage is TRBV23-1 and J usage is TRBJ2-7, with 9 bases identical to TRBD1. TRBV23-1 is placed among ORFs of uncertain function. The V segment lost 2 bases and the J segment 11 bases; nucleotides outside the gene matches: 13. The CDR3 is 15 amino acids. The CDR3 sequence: CASSQPPGQGGLEYF. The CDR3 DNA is TGCGCCAGCAGTCAACCCCCGGGACAGGGTGGGTTGGAGTACTTC.

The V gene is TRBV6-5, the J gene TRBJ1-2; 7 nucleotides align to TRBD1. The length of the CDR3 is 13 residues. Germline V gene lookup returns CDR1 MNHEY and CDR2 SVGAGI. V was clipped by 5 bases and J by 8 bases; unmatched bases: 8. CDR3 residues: CASSPSGTEGYTF. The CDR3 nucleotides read TGTGCCAGCAGTCCCTCGGGGACAGAAGGCTACACCTTC.

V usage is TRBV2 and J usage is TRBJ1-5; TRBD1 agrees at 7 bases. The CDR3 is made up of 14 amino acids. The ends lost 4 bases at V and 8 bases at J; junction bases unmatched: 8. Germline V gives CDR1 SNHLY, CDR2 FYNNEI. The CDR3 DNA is TGTGCCAGCAGTGTCCGACAGGGACGGGAGCCCCAGCATTTT. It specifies CASSVRQGREPQHF.

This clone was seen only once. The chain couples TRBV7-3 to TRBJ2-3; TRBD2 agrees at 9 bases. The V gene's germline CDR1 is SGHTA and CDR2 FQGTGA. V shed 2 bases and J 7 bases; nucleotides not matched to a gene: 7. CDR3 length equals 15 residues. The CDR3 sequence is CASSLGVAGVNTQYF. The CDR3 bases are TGTGCCAGCAGCTTAGGCGTAGCGGGGGTGAATACGCAGTATTTT.

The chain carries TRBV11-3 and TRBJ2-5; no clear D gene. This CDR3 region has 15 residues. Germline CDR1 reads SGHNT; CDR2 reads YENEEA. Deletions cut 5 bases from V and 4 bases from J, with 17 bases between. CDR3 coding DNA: TGTGCCAGCAGCATTACGGGTGGTCATAGAGAGACCCAGTACTTC. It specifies CASSITGGHRETQYF.

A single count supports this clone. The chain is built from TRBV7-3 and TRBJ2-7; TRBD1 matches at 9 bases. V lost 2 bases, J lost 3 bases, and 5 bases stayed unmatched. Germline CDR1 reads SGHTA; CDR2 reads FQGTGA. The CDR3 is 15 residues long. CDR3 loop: CASSLAGQGGYEQYF. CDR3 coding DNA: TGTGCCAGCAGCTTAGCGGGACAGGGAGGCTACGAGCAGTACTTC.

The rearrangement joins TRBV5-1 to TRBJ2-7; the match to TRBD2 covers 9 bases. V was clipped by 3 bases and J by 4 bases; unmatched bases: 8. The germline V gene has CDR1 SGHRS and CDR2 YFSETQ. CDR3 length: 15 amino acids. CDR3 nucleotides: TGCGCCAGCAGCTCGTCCGGGACTAGCCTTTACGAGCAGTACTTC. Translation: CASSSSGTSLYEQYF.

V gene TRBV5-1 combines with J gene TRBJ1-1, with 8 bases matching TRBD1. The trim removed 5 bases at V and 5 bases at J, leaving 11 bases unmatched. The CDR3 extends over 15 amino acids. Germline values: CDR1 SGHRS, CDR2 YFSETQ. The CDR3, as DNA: TGCGCCAGCAGAAAGACCCCAGGGGGCTGGACTGAAGCTTTCTTT. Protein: CASRKTPGGWTEAFF.

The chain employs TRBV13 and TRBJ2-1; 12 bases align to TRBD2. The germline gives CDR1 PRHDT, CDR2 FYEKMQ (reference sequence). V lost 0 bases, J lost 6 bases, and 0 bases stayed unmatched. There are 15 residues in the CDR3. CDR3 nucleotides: TGTGCCAGCAGCTTAGGGACTAGCGGGAGCAATGAGCAGTTCTTC. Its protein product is CASSLGTSGSNEQFF.

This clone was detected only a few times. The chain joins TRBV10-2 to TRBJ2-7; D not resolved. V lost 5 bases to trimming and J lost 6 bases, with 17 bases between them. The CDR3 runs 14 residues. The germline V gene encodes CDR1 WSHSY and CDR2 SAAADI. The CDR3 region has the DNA TGCGCCAGCAGTCTTTTAGTTCAAACGGGCGAGCAGTACTTC. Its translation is CASSLLVQTGEQYF.

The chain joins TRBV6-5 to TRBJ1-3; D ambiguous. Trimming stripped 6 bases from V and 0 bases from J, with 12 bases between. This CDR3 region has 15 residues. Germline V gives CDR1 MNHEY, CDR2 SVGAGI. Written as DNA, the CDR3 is TGTGCCAGCAGGCGTGGGGAGGGCTCTGGAAACACCATATATTTT. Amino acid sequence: CASRRGEGSGNTIYF.

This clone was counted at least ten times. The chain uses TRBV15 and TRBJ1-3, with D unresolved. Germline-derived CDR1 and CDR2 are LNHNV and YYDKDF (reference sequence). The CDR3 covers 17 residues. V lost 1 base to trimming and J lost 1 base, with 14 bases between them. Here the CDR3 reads CATSRGYGYSSGNTIYF. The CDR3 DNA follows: TGTGCCACCAGCAGAGGGTACGGGTATAGTTCTGGAAACACCATATATTTT.

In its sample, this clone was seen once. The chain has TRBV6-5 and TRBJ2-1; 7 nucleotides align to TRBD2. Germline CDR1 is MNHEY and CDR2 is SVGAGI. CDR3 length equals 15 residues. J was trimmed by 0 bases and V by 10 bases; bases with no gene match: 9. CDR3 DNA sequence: TGTGCCACCCGAGGAGGCGGGGGCTCCTACAATGAGCAGTTCTTC. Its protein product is CATRGGGGSYNEQFF.